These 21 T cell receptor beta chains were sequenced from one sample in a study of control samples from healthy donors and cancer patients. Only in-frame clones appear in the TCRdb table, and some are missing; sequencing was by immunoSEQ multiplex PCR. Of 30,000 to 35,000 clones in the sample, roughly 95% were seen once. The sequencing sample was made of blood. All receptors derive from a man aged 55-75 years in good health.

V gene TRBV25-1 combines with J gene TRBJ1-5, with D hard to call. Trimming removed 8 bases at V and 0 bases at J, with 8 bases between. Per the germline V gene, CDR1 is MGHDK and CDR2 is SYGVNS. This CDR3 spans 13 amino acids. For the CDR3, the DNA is TGTGCCAGCGGTTTAGGTAGCAATCAGCCCCAGCATTTT. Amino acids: CASGLGSNQPQHF.

This CDR3 is CASSAGTPNTGELFF. CDR3 coding DNA: TGCGCCAGCAGCGCCGGGACTCCGAACACCGGGGAGCTGTTTTTT. V and J are TRBV5-1 and TRBJ2-2; a weak D match, TRBD2 (6 bases). Germline loops: CDR1 SGHRS, CDR2 YFSETQ. Trimming removed 4 bases at V and 0 bases at J, with 10 bases between. The CDR3 totals 15 residues. The variable domain in full, with the rest retrieved from reference TRBV5-1 and TRBJ2-2, is KAGVTQTPRYLIKTRGQQVTLSCSPISGHRSVSWYQQTPGQGLQFLFEYFSETQRNKGNFPGRFSGRQFSNSRSEMNVSTLELGDSALYLCASSAGTPNTGELFFGEGSRLTVL.

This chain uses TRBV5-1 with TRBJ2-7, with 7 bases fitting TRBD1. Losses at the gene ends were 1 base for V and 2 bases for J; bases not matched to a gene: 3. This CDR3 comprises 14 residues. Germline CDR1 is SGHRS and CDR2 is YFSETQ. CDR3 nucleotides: TGCGCCAGCAGCTTGCGCCAGGGGGCCTACGAGCAGTACTTC. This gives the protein CASSLRQGAYEQYF. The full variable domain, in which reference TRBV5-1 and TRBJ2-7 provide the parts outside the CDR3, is KAGVTQTPRYLIKTRGQQVTLSCSPISGHRSVSWYQQTPGQGLQFLFEYFSETQRNKGNFPGRFSGRQFSNSRSEMNVSTLELGDSALYLCASSLRQGAYEQYFGPGTRLTVT.

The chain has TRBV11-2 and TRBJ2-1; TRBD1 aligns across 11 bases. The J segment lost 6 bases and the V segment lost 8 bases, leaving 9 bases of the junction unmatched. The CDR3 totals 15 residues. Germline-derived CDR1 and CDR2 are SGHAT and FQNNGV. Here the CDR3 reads CASAYRDRGANEQFF. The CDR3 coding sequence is TGTGCCAGCGCTTACCGGGACAGGGGGGCCAATGAGCAGTTCTTC.

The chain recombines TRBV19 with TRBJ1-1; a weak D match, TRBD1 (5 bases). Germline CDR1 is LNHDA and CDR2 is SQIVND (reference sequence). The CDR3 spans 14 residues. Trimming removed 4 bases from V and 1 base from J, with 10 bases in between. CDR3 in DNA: TGTGCCAGTAGTAGAGGAGGGGAGAACACTGAAGCTTTCTTT. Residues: CASSRGGENTEAFF.

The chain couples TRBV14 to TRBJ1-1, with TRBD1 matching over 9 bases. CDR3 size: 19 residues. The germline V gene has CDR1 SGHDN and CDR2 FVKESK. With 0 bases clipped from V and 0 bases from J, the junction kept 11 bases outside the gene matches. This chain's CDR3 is CASSQERPYRGRMNTEAFF. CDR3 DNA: TGTGCCAGCAGCCAAGAAAGGCCCTACAGGGGGCGAATGAACACTGAAGCTTTCTTT.

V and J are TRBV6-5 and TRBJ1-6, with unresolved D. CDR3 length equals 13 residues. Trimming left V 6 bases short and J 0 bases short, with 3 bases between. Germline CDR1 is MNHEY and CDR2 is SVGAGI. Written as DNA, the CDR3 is TGTGCCAGCAGGACCTCCTATAATTCACCCCTCCACTTT. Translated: CASRTSYNSPLHF.

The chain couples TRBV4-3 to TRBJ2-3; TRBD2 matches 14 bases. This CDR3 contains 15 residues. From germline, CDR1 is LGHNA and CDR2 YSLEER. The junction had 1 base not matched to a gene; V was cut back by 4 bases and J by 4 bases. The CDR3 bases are TGCGCCAGCAGCCTGACTAGCGGGGGGGCAGATACGCAGTATTTT. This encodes CASSLTSGGADTQYF.

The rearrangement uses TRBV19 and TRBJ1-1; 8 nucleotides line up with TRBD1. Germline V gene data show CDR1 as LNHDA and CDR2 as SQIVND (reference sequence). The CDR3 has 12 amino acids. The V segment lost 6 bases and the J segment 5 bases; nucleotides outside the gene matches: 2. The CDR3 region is CASSRDRTEAFF. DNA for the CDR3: TGTGCCAGTAGCCGGGACAGGACTGAAGCTTTCTTT. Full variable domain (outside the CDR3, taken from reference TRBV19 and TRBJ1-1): DGGITQSPKYLFRKEGQNVTLSCEQNLNHDAMYWYRQDPGQGLRLIYYSQIVNDFQKGDIAEGYSVSREKKESFPLTVTSAQKNPTAFYLCASSRDRTEAFFGQGTRLTVV.

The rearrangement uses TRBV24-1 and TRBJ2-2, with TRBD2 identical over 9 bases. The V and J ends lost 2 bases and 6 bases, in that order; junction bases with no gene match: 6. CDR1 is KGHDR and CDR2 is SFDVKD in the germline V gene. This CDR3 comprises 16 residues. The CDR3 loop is CATSDSSGAISGELFF. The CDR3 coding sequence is TGTGCCACCAGTGATTCTAGCGGGGCTATATCCGGGGAGCTGTTTTTT.

This chain's CDR3 is CASSEWRERSYNEQFF. The CDR3 DNA follows: TGTGCCAGCAGTGAATGGCGGGAGCGCTCCTACAATGAGCAGTTCTTC. The genes are TRBV6-1 and TRBJ2-1, with 7 bases fitting TRBD2. Germline values: CDR1 MNHNS, CDR2 SASEGT. This CDR3 spans 16 amino acids. V trimming: 2 bases; J trimming: 0 bases; junction bases outside the gene matches: 4.

The CDR3 loop is CASSILWGGLFF. In DNA form, the CDR3 reads TGTGCCAGCAGCATCCTTTGGGGCGGACTGTTTTTT. The rearrangement links TRBV7-9 to TRBJ1-4; a weak D match, TRBD1 (5 bases). CDR1 is SEHNR, CDR2 FQNEAQ, per germline (reference sequence). The germline V and J ends were trimmed by 5 bases and 13 bases, with 14 bases remaining between them. The CDR3 covers 12 residues.

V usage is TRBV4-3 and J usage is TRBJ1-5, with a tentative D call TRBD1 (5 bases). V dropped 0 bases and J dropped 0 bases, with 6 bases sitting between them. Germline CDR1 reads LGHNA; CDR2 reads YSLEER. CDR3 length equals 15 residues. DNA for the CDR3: TGCGCCAGCAGCCAAGACGACAGTAGCAATCAGCCCCAGCATTTT. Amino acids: CASSQDDSSNQPQHF.

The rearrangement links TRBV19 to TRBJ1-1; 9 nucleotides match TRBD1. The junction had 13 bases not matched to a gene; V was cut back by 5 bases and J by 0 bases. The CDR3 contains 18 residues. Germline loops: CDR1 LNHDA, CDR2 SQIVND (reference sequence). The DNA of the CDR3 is TGTGCCAGTAGTTTCCACAGGGGGCGCGTATTACTGAACACTGAAGCTTTCTTT. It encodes CASSFHRGRVLLNTEAFF.

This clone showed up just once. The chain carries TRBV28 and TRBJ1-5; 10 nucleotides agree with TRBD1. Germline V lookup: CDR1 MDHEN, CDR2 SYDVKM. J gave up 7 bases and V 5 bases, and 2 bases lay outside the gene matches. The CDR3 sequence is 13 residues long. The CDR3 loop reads CASSGTGVQPQHF. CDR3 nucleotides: TGTGCCAGCAGTGGGACAGGGGTACAGCCCCAGCATTTT.

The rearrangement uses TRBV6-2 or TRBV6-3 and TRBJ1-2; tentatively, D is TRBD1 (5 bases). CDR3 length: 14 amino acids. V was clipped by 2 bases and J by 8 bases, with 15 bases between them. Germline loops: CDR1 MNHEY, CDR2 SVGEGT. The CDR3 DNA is TGTGCCAGCAGTTACCTCACCCGGGACGGAGGCTACACCTTC. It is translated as CASSYLTRDGGYTF.

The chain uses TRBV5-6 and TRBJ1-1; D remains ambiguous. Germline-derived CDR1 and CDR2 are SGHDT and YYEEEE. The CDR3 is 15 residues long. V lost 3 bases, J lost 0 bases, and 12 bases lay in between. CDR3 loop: CASSYRGTMNTEAFF. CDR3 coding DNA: TGTGCCAGCAGCTACCGAGGTACCATGAACACTGAAGCTTTCTTT.

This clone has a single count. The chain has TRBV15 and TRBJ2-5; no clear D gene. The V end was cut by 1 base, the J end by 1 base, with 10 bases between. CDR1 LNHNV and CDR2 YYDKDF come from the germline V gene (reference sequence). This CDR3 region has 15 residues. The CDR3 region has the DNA TGTGCCACCAGCAGAGTGATTCAGGCCCAAGAGACCCAGTACTTC. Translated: CATSRVIQAQETQYF.

CDR3 bases: TGTGCCAGCAGTTACGGGGGGTGGAGCACTGAAGCTTTCTTT. Translation: CASSYGGWSTEAFF. The V gene is TRBV6-5, the J gene TRBJ1-1, with TRBD1 as a possible D gene (5 bases). The germline gives CDR1 MNHEY, CDR2 SVGAGI. Trimming took 2 bases from V and 4 from J, leaving 11 bases between them. The CDR3 length is 14 residues.

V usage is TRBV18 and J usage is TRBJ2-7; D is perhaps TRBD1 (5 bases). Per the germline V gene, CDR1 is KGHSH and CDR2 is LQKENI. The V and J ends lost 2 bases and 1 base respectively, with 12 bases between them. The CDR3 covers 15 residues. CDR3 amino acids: CASSPNRMESYEQYF. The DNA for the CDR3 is TGTGCCAGCTCACCAAACAGGATGGAATCCTACGAGCAGTACTTC.

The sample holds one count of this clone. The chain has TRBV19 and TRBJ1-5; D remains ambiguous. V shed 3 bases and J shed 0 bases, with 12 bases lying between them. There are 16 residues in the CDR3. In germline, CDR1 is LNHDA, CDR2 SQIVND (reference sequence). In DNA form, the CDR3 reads TGTGCCAGTAGTATGATGGCGGGGAATAGCAATCAGCCCCAGCATTTT. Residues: CASSMMAGNSNQPQHF.